These 10 T cell receptor beta chains were sequenced from one sample in a study of T-cell reconstitution after alpha-beta-depleted transplantation in children (dated by TCRdb to 2016 to 2018). The method behind the library was PCR. The sequencing machine was an Illumina HiSeq 2500. TCR library preparation used molecular barcoding, with unique molecular identifiers applied to normalize quantification of the TCRbeta repertoire. TCRdb trimmed public reads at Q25 via fastp, called clones via MiXCR and kept in-frame beta chains. Each CDR3 protein appears once, grouped with its most common genes and DNA. The sample table shows almost 20,000 distinct CDR3 sequences, and 10% to 15% are seen once. Together, the top ten hold roughly 35% of the sample. In the paper's terms, the time point label means: day 60 (about 2 months) after transplantation. In light of the paper, this sample's treatment or condition label describes: allogeneic hematopoietic cell transplantation with graft depleted of TCRalphabeta T cells and CD19 B cells.

The specimen was PBMCs, mostly from graft donor cells, collected 60 days after TCRalphabeta/CD19-depleted stem cell transplant. All receptors come from a female patient aged 2-10 years who had a stem cell transplant for congenital amegakaryocytic thrombocytopenia, so the T cells may come from the graft donor.

This clonotype was seen ten or more times. The chain couples TRBV9 to TRBJ2-1; 11 bases fit TRBD2. After removal of 0 bases from V and 2 bases from J, the junction contained 4 bases not matched to a gene. The germline V gene encodes CDR1 SGDLS and CDR2 YYNGEE. The CDR3 totals 17 residues. The DNA of the CDR3 is TGTGCCAGCAGCGTAGACAGGGGACTAGCGGCCTACAATGAGCAGTTCTTC. Amino acids: CASSVDRGLAAYNEQFF.

The chain couples TRBV30 to TRBJ2-2, with TRBD1 matching 8 bases. Germline values: CDR1 GTSNPN, CDR2 SVGIG (reference sequence). The CDR3 has 15 residues. After removal of 0 bases from V and 3 bases from J, the junction contained 3 bases not matched to a gene. The CDR3, as DNA: TGTGCCTGGAGTGTAAGGACAGGGCACACCGGGGAGCTGTTTTTT. Amino acid sequence: CAWSVRTGHTGELFF.

This clonotype was observed at least ten times. V usage is TRBV12-3 or TRBV12-4 and J usage is TRBJ1-6; no firm D call. With 6 bases removed from V and 5 bases from J, the gap between germline ends came to 14 bases. CDR3 length: 15 residues. CDR3 residues: CASSQGATHNSPLHF. The CDR3 nucleotides read TGTGCCAGCAGCCAAGGAGCAACCCATAATTCACCCCTCCACTTT.

This clonotype has a count of ten or more. The chain recombines TRBV4-1 with TRBJ2-3; D gene unclear. The CDR3 spans 16 residues. V dropped 1 base and J dropped 3 bases, with 14 bases sitting between them. CDR1 is MGHRA, CDR2 YSYEKL, per germline. The CDR3 protein is CASSQVTARSTDTQYF. CDR3 DNA sequence: TGCGCCAGCAGCCAAGTGACGGCTAGATCAACAGATACGCAGTATTTT.

The table lists this clonotype with a few counts. V and J are TRBV11-2 and TRBJ1-2; 10 bases align to TRBD1. Germline V gene lookup returns CDR1 SGHAT and CDR2 FQNNGV. With V trimmed by 5 bases and J by 4 bases, 7 bases remained unmatched. The CDR3 length is 15 residues. As DNA, the CDR3 is TGTGCCAGCAGCATCTCCCGGACAGGGGGCTATGGCTACACCTTC. Translated, it gives CASSISRTGGYGYTF. Filled out from reference TRBV11-2 and TRBJ1-2, the complete variable domain reads EAGVAQSPRYKIIEKRQSVAFWCNPISGHATLYWYQQILGQGPKLLIQFQNNGVVDDSQLPKDRFSAERLKGVDSTLKIQPAKLEDSAVYLCASSISRTGGYGYTFGSGTRLTVV.

In this sample, this clonotype turned up many times. The chain employs TRBV20-1 and TRBJ2-4; maybe TRBD1 (5 bases). The CDR3 runs to 12 residues. Germline CDR1 reads DFQATT; CDR2 reads SNEGSKA (reference sequence). V lost 3 bases to trimming and J lost 2 bases, with 5 bases between them. The CDR3 bases are TGCAGTGCTAGGGGGCCCAAAAACATTCAGTACTTC. This codes for CSARGPKNIQYF.

The chain is built from TRBV12-2 and TRBJ1-4. TRBV12-2 is flagged as a pseudogene. There are 19 residues in the CDR3. The CDR3 DNA is TGTGCAAGTCGCTTAGGCTGGACGGCATCGAGCCCTACTAATGAAAAACTGTTTTTT. Translation gives CASRLGWTASSPTNEKLFF.

This clonotype was detected many times. The chain combines TRBV5-5 with TRBJ2-7; the D call may be TRBD1 or TRBD2 (5 bases each). CDR1 and CDR2 from the germline V gene are SGHKS and YYEKEE (reference sequence). The V and J ends lost 4 bases and 4 bases respectively, with 18 bases between them. CDR3 length: 15 amino acids. The CDR3 sequence: CASSKPRDPQYEQYF. The CDR3 DNA follows: TGTGCCAGCAGCAAACCCCGGGACCCACAGTACGAGCAGTACTTC. Based on the CDR3 plus reference TRBV5-5 and TRBJ2-7, the full variable domain is DAGVTQSPTHLIKTRGQQVTLRCSPISGHKSVSWYQQVLGQGPQFIFQYYEKEERGRGNFPDRFSARQFPNYSSELNVNALLLGDSALYLCASSKPRDPQYEQYFGPGTRLTVT.

This clonotype has ten or more counts. This chain uses TRBV14 with TRBJ2-7, with D perhaps matching TRBD1 (6 bases). This CDR3 has 15 residues. Trimming pared 4 bases from V and 4 bases from J, leaving 17 bases between. Germline assignment: CDR1 SGHDN and CDR2 FVKESK. The CDR3 DNA is TGTGCCAGCAGCCTGGTCGAGACAGGTGGTTACGAGCAGTACTTC. Its protein is CASSLVETGGYEQYF.

The genes are TRBV4-1 and TRBJ2-3; the match to TRBD2 covers 8 bases. Germline V gene lookup returns CDR1 MGHRA and CDR2 YSYEKL. The V gene end was trimmed by 4 bases and the J gene end by 4 bases; junction bases not matched to a gene: 7. CDR3 length: 15 amino acids. CDR3 coding DNA: TGCGCCAGCAGCCCGAGCGGGAGCAACCCAGATACGCAGTATTTT. It encodes CASSPSGSNPDTQYF.